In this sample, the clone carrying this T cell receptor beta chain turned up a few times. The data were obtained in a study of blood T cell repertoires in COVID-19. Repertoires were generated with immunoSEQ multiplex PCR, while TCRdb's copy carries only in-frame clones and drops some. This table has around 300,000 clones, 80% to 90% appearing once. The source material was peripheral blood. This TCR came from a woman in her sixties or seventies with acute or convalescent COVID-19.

Here the CDR3 DNA reads TGTGCCAGCATTGACGGTGGCTGGGCGGAAAAACTGTTTTTT. Translation: CASIDGGWAEKLFF. The chain is built from TRBV5-6 and TRBJ1-4; D not certain. Germline-derived CDR1 and CDR2 are SGHDT and YYEEEE. The CDR3 consists of 14 residues. Trimming shortened V by 6 bases and J by 8 bases, and 17 bases separated the two germline ends.